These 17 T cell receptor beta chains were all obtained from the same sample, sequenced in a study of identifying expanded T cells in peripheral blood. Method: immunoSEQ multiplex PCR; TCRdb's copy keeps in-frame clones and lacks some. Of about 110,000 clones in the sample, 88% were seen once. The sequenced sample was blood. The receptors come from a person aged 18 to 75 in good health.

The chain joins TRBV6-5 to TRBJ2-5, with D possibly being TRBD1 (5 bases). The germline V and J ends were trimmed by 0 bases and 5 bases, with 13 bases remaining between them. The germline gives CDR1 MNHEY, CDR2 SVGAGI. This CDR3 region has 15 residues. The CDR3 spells CASSYSRRGRETQYF. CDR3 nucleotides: TGTGCCAGCAGTTACTCGCGAAGGGGCCGGGAGACCCAGTACTTC.

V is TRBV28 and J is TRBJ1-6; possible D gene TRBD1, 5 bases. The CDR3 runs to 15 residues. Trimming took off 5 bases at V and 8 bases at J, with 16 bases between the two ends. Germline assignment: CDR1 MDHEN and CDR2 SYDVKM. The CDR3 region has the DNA TGTGCCAGCAGTACCCCCCGGGGACCGCATTCACCCCTCCACTTT. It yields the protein CASSTPRGPHSPLHF.

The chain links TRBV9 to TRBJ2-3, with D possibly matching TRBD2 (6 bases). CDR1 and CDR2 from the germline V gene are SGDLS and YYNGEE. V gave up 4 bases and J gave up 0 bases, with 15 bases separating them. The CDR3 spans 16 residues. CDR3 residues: CASSPRLELSTDTQYF. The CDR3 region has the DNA TGTGCCAGCAGCCCTCGACTAGAACTGAGCACAGATACGCAGTATTTT.

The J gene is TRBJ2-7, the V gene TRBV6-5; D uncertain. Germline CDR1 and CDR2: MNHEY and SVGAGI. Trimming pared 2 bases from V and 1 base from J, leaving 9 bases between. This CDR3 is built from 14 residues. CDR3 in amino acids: CASSYVPRSYEQYF. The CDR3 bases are TGTGCCAGCAGTTACGTCCCCAGATCCTACGAGCAGTACTTC.

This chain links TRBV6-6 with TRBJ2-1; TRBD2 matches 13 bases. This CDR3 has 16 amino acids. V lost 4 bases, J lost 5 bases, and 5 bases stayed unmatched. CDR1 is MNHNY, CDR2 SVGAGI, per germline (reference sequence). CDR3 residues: CASSFGLAGEHNEQFF. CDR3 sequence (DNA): TGTGCCAGCAGTTTCGGACTAGCGGGAGAGCACAATGAGCAGTTCTTC.

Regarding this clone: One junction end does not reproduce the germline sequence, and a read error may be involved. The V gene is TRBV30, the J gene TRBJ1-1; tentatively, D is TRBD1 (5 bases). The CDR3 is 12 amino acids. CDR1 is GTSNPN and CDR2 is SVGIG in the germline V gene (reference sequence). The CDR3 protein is CAGRQILTEAFF. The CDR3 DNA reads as TGTGCCGGGAGACAGATCCTTACTGAAGCTTTCTTT. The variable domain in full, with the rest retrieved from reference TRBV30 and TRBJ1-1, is SQTIHQWPATLVQPVGSPLSLECTVEGTSNPNLYWYRQAAGRGLQLLFYSVGIGQISSEVPQNLSASRPQDRQFILSSKKLLLSDSGFYLCAGRQILTEAFFGQGTRLTVV.

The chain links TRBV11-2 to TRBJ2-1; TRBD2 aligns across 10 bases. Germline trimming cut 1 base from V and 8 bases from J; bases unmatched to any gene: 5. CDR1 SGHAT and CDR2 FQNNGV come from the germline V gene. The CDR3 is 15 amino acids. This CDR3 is CASSLGLAGPHEQFF. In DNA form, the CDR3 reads TGTGCCAGCAGCTTAGGACTAGCGGGTCCCCATGAGCAGTTCTTC.

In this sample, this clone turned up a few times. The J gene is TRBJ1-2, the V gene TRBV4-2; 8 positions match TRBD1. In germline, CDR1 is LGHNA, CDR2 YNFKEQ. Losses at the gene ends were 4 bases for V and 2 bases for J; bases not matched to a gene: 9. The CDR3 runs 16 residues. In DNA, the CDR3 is TGTGCCAGCAGCCCACGCCGGGACAGGAGGAACTATGGCTACACCTTC. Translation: CASSPRRDRRNYGYTF.

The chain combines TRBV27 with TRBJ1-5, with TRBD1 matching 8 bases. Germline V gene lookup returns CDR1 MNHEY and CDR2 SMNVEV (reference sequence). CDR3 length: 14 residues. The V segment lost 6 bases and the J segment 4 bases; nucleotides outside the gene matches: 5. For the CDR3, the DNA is TGTGCCAGCAGCCGGGACAGGACAAATCAGCCCCAGCATTTT. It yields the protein CASSRDRTNQPQHF.

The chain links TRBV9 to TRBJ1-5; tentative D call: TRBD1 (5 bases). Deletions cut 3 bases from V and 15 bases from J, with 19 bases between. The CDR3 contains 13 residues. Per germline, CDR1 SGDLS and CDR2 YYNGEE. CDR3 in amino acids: CASSGKGYGVLHF. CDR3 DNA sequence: TGTGCCAGCAGCGGAAAGGGGTATGGGGTGTTGCATTTT.

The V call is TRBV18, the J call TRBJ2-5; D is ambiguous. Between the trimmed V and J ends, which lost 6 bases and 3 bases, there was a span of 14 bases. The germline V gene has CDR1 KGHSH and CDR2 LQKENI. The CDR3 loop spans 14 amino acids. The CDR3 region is CASSPIMGKETQYF. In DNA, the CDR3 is TGTGCCAGCTCTCCTATCATGGGGAAAGAGACCCAGTACTTC.

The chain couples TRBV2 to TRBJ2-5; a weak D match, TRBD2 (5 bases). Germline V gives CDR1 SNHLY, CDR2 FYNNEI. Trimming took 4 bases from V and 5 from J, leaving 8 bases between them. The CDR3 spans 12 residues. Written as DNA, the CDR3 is TGTGCCAGCAGTGCGGGAAGCGAGACCCAGTACTTC. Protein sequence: CASSAGSETQYF.

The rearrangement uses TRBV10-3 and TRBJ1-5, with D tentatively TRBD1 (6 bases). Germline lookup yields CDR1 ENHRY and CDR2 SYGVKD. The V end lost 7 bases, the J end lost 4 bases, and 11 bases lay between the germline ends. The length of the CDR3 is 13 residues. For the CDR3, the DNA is TGTGCCATCACCGAGGGGGGGAATCAGCCCCAGCATTTT. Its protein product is CAITEGGNQPQHF.

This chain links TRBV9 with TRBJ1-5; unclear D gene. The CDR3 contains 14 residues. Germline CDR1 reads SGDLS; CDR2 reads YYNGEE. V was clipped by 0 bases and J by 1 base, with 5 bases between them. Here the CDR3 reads CASSVAPSNQPQHF. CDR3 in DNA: TGTGCCAGCAGCGTAGCCCCCAGCAATCAGCCCCAGCATTTT.

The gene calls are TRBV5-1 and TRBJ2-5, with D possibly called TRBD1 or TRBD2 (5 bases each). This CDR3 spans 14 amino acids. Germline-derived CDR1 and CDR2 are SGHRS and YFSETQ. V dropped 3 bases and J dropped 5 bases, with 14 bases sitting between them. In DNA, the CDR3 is TGCGCCAGCAGCTACATGGGGGATTGGGAGACCCAGTACTTC. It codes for CASSYMGDWETQYF.

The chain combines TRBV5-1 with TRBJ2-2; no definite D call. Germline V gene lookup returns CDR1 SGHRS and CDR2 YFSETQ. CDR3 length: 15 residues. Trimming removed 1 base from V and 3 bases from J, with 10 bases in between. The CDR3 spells CASSLFDTHTGELFF. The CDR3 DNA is TGCGCCAGCAGCTTGTTTGATACTCACACCGGGGAGCTGTTTTTT.

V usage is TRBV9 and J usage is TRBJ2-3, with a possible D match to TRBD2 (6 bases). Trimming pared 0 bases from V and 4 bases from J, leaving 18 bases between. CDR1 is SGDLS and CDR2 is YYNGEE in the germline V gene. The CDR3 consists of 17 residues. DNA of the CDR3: TGTGCCAGCAGCGTAGGGAGGGGAAGTAGGACCGCAGATACGCAGTATTTT. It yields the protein CASSVGRGSRTADTQYF.